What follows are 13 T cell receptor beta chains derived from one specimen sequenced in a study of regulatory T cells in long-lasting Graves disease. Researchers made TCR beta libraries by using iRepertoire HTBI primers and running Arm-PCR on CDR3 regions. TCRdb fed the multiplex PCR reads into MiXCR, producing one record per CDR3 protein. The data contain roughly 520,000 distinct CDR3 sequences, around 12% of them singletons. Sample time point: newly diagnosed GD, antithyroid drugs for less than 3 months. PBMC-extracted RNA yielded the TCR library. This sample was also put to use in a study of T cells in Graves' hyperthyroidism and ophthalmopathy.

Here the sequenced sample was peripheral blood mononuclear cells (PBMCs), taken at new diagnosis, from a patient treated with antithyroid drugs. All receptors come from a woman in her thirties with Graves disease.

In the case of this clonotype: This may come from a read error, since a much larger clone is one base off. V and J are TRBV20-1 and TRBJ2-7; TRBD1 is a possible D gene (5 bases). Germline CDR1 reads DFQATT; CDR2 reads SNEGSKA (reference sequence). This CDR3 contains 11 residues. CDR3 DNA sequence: TGCAGCGGAGACACAGCCACAGGGCAGTACTTC. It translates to CSGDTATGQYF.

The CDR3 protein is CASSQVGLGNTEAFF. The DNA of the CDR3 is TGCGCCAGCAGCCAAGTTGGGTTGGGGAACACTGAAGCTTTCTTT. The chain employs TRBV4-1 and TRBJ1-1; no firm D call. CDR1 and CDR2 (germline): MGHRA, YSYEKL. The V gene lost 1 base and the J gene lost 1 base, with 10 bases spanning the gap. The CDR3 is 15 amino acids.

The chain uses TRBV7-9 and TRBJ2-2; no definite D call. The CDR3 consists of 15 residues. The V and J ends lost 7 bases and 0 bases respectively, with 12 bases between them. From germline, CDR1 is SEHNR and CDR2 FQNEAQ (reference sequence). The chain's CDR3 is CASTSGLANTGELFF. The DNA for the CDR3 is TGTGCCAGCACCTCCGGGTTAGCGAACACCGGGGAGCTGTTTTTT.

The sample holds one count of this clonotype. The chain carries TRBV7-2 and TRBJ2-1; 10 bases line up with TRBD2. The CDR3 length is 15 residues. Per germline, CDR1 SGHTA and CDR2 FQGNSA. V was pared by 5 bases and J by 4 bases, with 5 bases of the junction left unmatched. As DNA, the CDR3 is TGTGCCAGCAGCCCGACGACTAGCGGGTACAATGAGCAGTTCTTC. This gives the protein CASSPTTSGYNEQFF.

The CDR3 sequence is CASSFSEQPQHF. The CDR3 DNA reads as TGTGCCAGCAGCTTTTCTGAACAGCCCCAGCATTTT. The gene calls are TRBV5-8 and TRBJ1-5; unclear D gene. With 2 bases removed from V and 7 bases from J, the gap between germline ends came to 7 bases. CDR1 and CDR2 from the germline V gene are SGHTS and YDEGEE. The CDR3 extends over 12 amino acids.

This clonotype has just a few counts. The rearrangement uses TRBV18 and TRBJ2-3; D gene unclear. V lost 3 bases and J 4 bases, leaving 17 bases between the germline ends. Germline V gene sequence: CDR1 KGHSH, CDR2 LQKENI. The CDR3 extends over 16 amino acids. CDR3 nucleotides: TGTGCCAGCTCACCTCCACAGCGAGAATGGGCAGATACGCAGTATTTT. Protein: CASSPPQREWADTQYF.

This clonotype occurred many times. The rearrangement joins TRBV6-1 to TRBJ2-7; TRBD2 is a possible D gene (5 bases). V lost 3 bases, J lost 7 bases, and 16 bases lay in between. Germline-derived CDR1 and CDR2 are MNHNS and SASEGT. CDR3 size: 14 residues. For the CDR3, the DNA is TGTGCCAGCAGTGACGGACCCCCCCCGGGGGAGCAGTACTTC. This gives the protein CASSDGPPPGEQYF.

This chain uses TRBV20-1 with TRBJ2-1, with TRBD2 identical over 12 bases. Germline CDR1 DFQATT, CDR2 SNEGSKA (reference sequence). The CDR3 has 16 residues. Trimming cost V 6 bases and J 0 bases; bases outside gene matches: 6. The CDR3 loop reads CSAPGLAGSSYNEQFF. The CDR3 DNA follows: TGCAGTGCCCCGGGACTAGCGGGTTCCTCCTACAATGAGCAGTTCTTC.

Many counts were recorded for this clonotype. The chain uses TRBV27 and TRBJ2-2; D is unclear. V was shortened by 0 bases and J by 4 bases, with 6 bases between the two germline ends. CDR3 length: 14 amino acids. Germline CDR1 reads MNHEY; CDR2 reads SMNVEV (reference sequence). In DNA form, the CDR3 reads TGTGCCAGCAGTTTATCGCTAGTCACCGGGGAGCTGTTTTTT. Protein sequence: CASSLSLVTGELFF.

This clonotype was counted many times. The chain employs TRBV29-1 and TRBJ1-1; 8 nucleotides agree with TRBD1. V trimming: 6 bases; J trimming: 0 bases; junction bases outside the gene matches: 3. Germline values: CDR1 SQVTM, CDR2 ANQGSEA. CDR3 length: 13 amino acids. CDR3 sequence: CSVGTGLNTEAFF. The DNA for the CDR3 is TGCAGCGTGGGGACAGGCCTGAACACTGAAGCTTTCTTT.

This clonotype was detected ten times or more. In nucleotides, the CDR3 is TGTGCCAGCAGTTACTCTTACCTAAATACGCAGTATTTT. This codes for CASSYSYLNTQYF. V and J are TRBV6-5 and TRBJ2-3; D remains unclear. V dropped 0 bases and J dropped 7 bases, with 8 bases sitting between them. The length of the CDR3 is 13 residues. In germline, CDR1 is MNHEY, CDR2 SVGAGI.

CDR3 bases: TGTGCCAGCAAAGGACAGATCAACTATAATTCACCCCTCCACTTT. This gives the protein CASKGQINYNSPLHF. V usage is TRBV12-3 or TRBV12-4 and J usage is TRBJ1-6, with a tentative D call TRBD1 (6 bases). This CDR3 contains 15 residues. The germline V and J ends were trimmed by 7 bases and 3 bases, with 13 bases remaining between them.

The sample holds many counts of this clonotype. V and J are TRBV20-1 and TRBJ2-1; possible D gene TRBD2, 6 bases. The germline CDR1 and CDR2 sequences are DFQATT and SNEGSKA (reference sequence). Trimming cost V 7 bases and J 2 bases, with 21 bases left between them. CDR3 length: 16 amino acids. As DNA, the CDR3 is TGCAGTGTGAATCGGGGTAGCGGTAATCCCTACAATGAGCAGTTCTTC. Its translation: CSVNRGSGNPYNEQFF.